Sequencing of this T cell receptor (beta chain) was carried out in a study of cytomegalovirus exposure and HLA in healthy donors. Germline V gene data show CDR1 as ENHRY and CDR2 as SYGVKD. V was clipped by 6 bases and J by 6 bases; unmatched bases: 4. The CDR3 is 13 amino acids. A multiplex PCR was run with 60 Vbeta primers and 13 Jbeta primers. Sequenced by immunoSEQ multiplex PCR; TCRdb stores in-frame clones only, minus some. This table holds approximately 220,000 clones, 65% to 85% found once. Sample: PBMCs. This chain links TRBV10-3 with TRBJ2-1, with TRBD2 matching over 8 bases. The sequence was obtained from a boy under 10 years old in good health and CMV-seronegative. CDR3 DNA sequence: TGTGCCATCAGGAATCTAGCGGGCAATGAGCAGTTCTTC. Protein product: CAIRNLAGNEQFF.